One and the same sample provided the 29 T cell receptor beta chains below, sequenced in a study of blood T cell repertoires in COVID-19. Measured with immunoSEQ multiplex PCR; TCRdb has only the in-frame clones, and not every one. The table includes roughly 300,000 clones, 85% detected once. Material: PBMCs or T cells enriched from blood (not recorded which). The receptors stem from a woman aged 50 to 60 who had recovered from COVID-19.

This chain joins TRBV7-6 and TRBJ2-1; D is uncertain. CDR1 SGHVS and CDR2 FNYEAQ come from the germline V gene. The CDR3 spans 19 residues. V was shortened by 1 base and J by 7 bases, with 26 bases between the two germline ends. Here the CDR3 DNA reads TGTGCCAGCAGCTTAGGTGTTGGGCTGAGTGGGTGGGTTTTGAATGAGCAGTTCTTC. Translated: CASSLGVGLSGWVLNEQFF.

V gene TRBV7-9 combines with J gene TRBJ1-3; 8 positions match TRBD1. CDR3 length: 16 amino acids. Germline CDR1 reads SEHNR; CDR2 reads FQNEAQ (reference sequence). The V segment lost 5 bases and the J segment 10 bases; nucleotides outside the gene matches: 16. CDR3 nucleotide sequence: TGTGCCAGCAGCCCTGGGACAGGCGGCACTGAAGGAACCATATATTTT. The encoded protein is CASSPGTGGTEGTIYF.

The chain combines TRBV12-3 or TRBV12-4 with TRBJ2-3; D is uncertain. Trimming shortened V by 4 bases and J by 5 bases, and 4 bases separated the two germline ends. CDR3 length: 11 residues. CDR3 protein: CASSSRDTQYF. The CDR3 coding sequence is TGTGCCAGCAGTTCCAGAGATACGCAGTATTTT.

The CDR3 is CASTMDRVETQYF. CDR3 nucleotide sequence: TGTGCCAGCACCATGGACAGGGTAGAGACCCAGTACTTC. This sequence joins TRBV12-3 or TRBV12-4 and TRBJ2-5, with 8 bases aligning to TRBD1. The CDR3 contains 13 residues. V trimming: 7 bases; J trimming: 4 bases; junction bases outside the gene matches: 5.

This chain uses TRBV9 with TRBJ1-1, with D possibly TRBD1 on 6 matching bases. The CDR3 totals 13 residues. V lost 7 bases and J lost 0, with 10 bases in between. The germline V gene encodes CDR1 SGDLS and CDR2 YYNGEE. CDR3: CASQTGLNTEAFF. The CDR3 DNA is TGTGCCAGCCAAACAGGGTTGAACACTGAAGCTTTCTTT.

V usage is TRBV11-2 and J usage is TRBJ1-2; D is perhaps TRBD1 (5 bases). The germline V gene has CDR1 SGHAT and CDR2 FQNNGV. Trimming shortened V by 1 base and J by 0 bases, and 6 bases separated the two germline ends. This CDR3 spans 14 amino acids. CDR3 sequence: CASSLADTNYGYTF. The CDR3 coding sequence is TGTGCCAGCAGCTTAGCGGACACTAACTATGGCTACACCTTC.

This chain joins TRBV3-1 (or the pseudogene TRBV3-2) and TRBJ2-7, with D perhaps TRBD1 (6 bases). In germline, CDR1 is LGHDT, CDR2 YNNKEL (reference sequence). With 4 bases removed from V and 2 bases from J, the gap between germline ends came to 9 bases. The CDR3 consists of 13 residues. This chain's CDR3 is CASSLGQPYEQYF. In DNA form, the CDR3 reads TGTGCCAGCAGCCTGGGACAACCCTACGAGCAGTACTTC.

This chain links TRBV3-1 (or the pseudogene TRBV3-2) with TRBJ1-2; TRBD1 is a possible D gene (6 bases). Between the trimmed V and J ends, which lost 2 bases and 5 bases, there was a span of 12 bases. The length of the CDR3 is 14 residues. Per germline, CDR1 LGHDT and CDR2 YNNKEL (reference sequence). The CDR3 here is CASSQRGQIYGYTF. The CDR3 DNA follows: TGTGCCAGCAGCCAACGAGGACAGATTTATGGCTACACCTTC.

The chain employs TRBV5-1 and TRBJ2-5; 11 nucleotides agree with TRBD2. CDR3 length: 16 residues. The germline gives CDR1 SGHRS, CDR2 YFSETQ. V shed 1 base, J shed 4 bases, and the junction held 6 bases outside the gene matches. The CDR3 loop is CASSLNSGGDLETQYF. CDR3 nucleotides: TGCGCCAGCAGCTTGAATAGCGGGGGGGATCTAGAGACCCAGTACTTC.

This chain uses TRBV5-8 with TRBJ1-4, with 9 bases matching TRBD1. CDR1 and CDR2 from the germline V gene are SGHTS and YDEGEE. The CDR3 is 16 amino acids. J was trimmed by 7 bases and V by 3 bases; bases with no gene match: 10. DNA of the CDR3: TGTGCCAGCAGCTCGGGACAGGGTGGTTTTCCTGAAAAACTGTTTTTT. Residues: CASSSGQGGFPEKLFF.

The chain joins TRBV30 to TRBJ2-1; 8 bases map to TRBD1. Germline lookup yields CDR1 GTSNPN and CDR2 SVGIG (reference sequence). The CDR3 sequence is 14 residues long. J gave up 9 bases and V 4 bases, and 11 bases lay outside the gene matches. In DNA, the CDR3 is TGTGCCTGGACCCACGGGACAGGAGGAGGTGAGCAGTTCTTC. It translates to CAWTHGTGGGEQFF.

The rearrangement uses TRBV28 and TRBJ1-6; 9 nucleotides match TRBD1. The CDR3 runs to 15 residues. Trimming at V came to 5 bases and at J to 10 bases, leaving 9 bases not matched to a gene. CDR1 and CDR2 from the germline V gene are MDHEN and SYDVKM. The CDR3 is CASSGGQGNRSPLHF. The DNA of the CDR3 is TGTGCCAGCAGTGGAGGACAGGGGAACCGGTCACCCCTCCACTTT.

This sequence joins TRBV28 and TRBJ2-7; 13 bases line up with TRBD2. Germline V gives CDR1 MDHEN, CDR2 SYDVKM. The length of the CDR3 is 17 residues. V shed 10 bases, J shed 1 base, and the junction held 13 bases outside the gene matches. Here the CDR3 reads CAIKGGLAGHLSYEQYF. In DNA form, the CDR3 reads TGTGCCATCAAGGGGGGACTAGCGGGACATTTATCCTACGAGCAGTACTTC.

The chain employs TRBV9 and TRBJ1-5; no definite D call. From germline, CDR1 is SGDLS and CDR2 YYNGEE. Trimming pared 0 bases from V and 1 base from J, leaving 5 bases between. The CDR3 has 14 amino acids. CDR3 sequence: CASSVDSSNQPQHF. The CDR3 region has the DNA TGTGCCAGCAGCGTAGACAGCAGCAATCAGCCCCAGCATTTT.

The chain couples TRBV19 to TRBJ2-7; 9 nucleotides line up with TRBD1. This CDR3 has 16 residues. V lost 2 bases to trimming and J lost 10 bases; unmatched junction nucleotides: 15. Germline V lookup: CDR1 LNHDA, CDR2 SQIVND (reference sequence). The CDR3 sequence is CASSIFSGQGAEVQYF. The CDR3 nucleotides read TGTGCCAGTAGTATATTTTCGGGACAGGGTGCCGAGGTACAGTACTTC.

V and J are TRBV10-1 and TRBJ1-6; 8 positions match TRBD1. The V and J ends lost 4 bases and 8 bases, in that order; junction bases with no gene match: 4. The germline CDR1 and CDR2 sequences are WNHNN and SYGVQD (reference sequence). This CDR3 has 14 amino acids. The CDR3 coding sequence is TGCGCCAGCAGTGTCGGACAGGGAGATTCACCCCTCCACTTT. Translation: CASSVGQGDSPLHF.

The chain joins TRBV6-5 to TRBJ2-7; weak D call: TRBD1 (5 bases). The CDR3 runs 12 residues. Germline V lookup: CDR1 MNHEY, CDR2 SVGAGI. Trimming stripped 8 bases from V and 7 bases from J, with 15 bases between. For the CDR3, the DNA is TGTGCCAGCGGAAAGGGGCTTAGGGAGCAGTACTTC. It encodes CASGKGLREQYF.

In this sample, this clone turned up a few times. The chain is built from TRBV5-8 and TRBJ2-1; TRBD2 aligns across 11 bases. Looked up from germline, CDR1 is SGHTS and CDR2 is YDEGEE. The CDR3 length is 16 residues. V lost 2 bases to trimming and J lost 0 bases; unmatched junction nucleotides: 1. CDR3 nucleotide sequence: TGTGCCAGCAGCTTAACTAGCGGGAGCTCCTACAATGAGCAGTTCTTC. Amino acids: CASSLTSGSSYNEQFF.

V is TRBV27 and J is TRBJ2-3; 8 nucleotides agree with TRBD2. The V gene end was trimmed by 0 bases and the J gene end by 1 base; junction bases not matched to a gene: 0. The CDR3 is 15 amino acids. Germline CDR1 is MNHEY and CDR2 is SMNVEV (reference sequence). In DNA form, the CDR3 reads TGTGCCAGCAGTTTATCAGCGGGGGGCACAGATACGCAGTATTTT. Translated: CASSLSAGGTDTQYF.

This chain uses TRBV7-2 with TRBJ1-2; 8 nucleotides line up with TRBD1. The CDR3 consists of 14 residues. The trim removed 7 bases at V and 6 bases at J, leaving 10 bases unmatched. Germline assignment: CDR1 SGHTA and CDR2 FQGNSA. Here the CDR3 reads CASKLNSGGDGYTF. The CDR3, as DNA: TGTGCCAGCAAATTAAATTCAGGGGGCGATGGCTACACCTTC.

The chain combines TRBV2 with TRBJ1-5, with 7 bases that match TRBD1. Trimming at V came to 7 bases and at J to 5 bases, leaving 8 bases not matched to a gene. CDR1 and CDR2 from the germline V gene are SNHLY and FYNNEI. CDR3 length: 14 residues. CDR3 protein: CASNTRQGYQPQHF. The DNA for the CDR3 is TGTGCCAGCAATACCAGACAGGGCTATCAGCCCCAGCATTTT.

The chain joins TRBV6-1 to TRBJ1-5; 8 nucleotides match TRBD1. There are 16 residues in the CDR3. CDR1 is MNHNS and CDR2 is SASEGT in the germline V gene. V lost 3 bases and J lost 7; bases outside the gene matches: 11. The CDR3 reads CASSEGTGLSSQPQHF. CDR3 in DNA: TGTGCCAGCAGTGAGGGGACAGGTTTATCCTCCCAGCCCCAGCATTTT.

V and J are TRBV30 and TRBJ1-2; D is uncertain. V lost 5 bases and J 0 bases, leaving 4 bases between the germline ends. The CDR3 runs to 11 residues. Per the germline V gene, CDR1 is GTSNPN and CDR2 is SVGIG (reference sequence). The CDR3 DNA sequence: TGTGCCTGGGGTACTAACTATGGCTACACCTTC. Translating it yields CAWGTNYGYTF. Using reference TRBV30 and TRBJ1-2 for the parts outside the CDR3, the full variable domain is SQTIHQWPATLVQPVGSPLSLECTVEGTSNPNLYWYRQAAGRGLQLLFYSVGIGQISSEVPQNLSASRPQDRQFILSSKKLLLSDSGFYLCAWGTNYGYTFGSGTRLTVV.

The rearrangement links TRBV5-6 to TRBJ1-5; a possible D gene is TRBD1 (5 bases). This CDR3 spans 17 amino acids. The V and J ends lost 4 bases and 0 bases respectively, with 17 bases between them. Germline assignment: CDR1 SGHDT and CDR2 YYEEEE. The CDR3 loop reads CASSLQTTALSNQPQHF. CDR3 DNA sequence: TGTGCCAGCAGCCTACAAACGACAGCCCTTAGCAATCAGCCCCAGCATTTT.

This clone was observed a few times. The gene calls are TRBV3-1 (or the pseudogene TRBV3-2) and TRBJ1-1; 9 bases map to TRBD1. The V and J ends lost 6 bases and 6 bases, in that order; junction bases with no gene match: 8. Germline V gene sequence: CDR1 LGHDT, CDR2 YNNKEL (reference sequence). This CDR3 has 14 amino acids. CDR3 in DNA: TGTGCCAGCAGACCTCGGGACAGGGCAGCTGAAGCTTTCTTT. Translating gives CASRPRDRAAEAFF.

The chain recombines TRBV7-2 with TRBJ2-3; D is uncertain. This CDR3 region has 15 residues. Trimming cost V 4 bases and J 2 bases, with 13 bases left between them. CDR1 and CDR2 (germline): SGHTA, FQGNSA. CDR3 nucleotides: TGTGCCAGCAGCTCCCGGGTCTTACCCACAGATACGCAGTATTTT. Translation gives CASSSRVLPTDTQYF.

CDR3 amino acids: CASSLTDAKGSEQYF. The CDR3 bases are TGCGCCAGCAGCTTGACGGACGCGAAGGGGTCCGAGCAGTACTTC. The V gene is TRBV5-1, the J gene TRBJ2-7, with D possibly TRBD1 on 5 matching bases. Trimming shortened V by 1 base and J by 6 bases, and 17 bases separated the two germline ends. Germline V gives CDR1 SGHRS, CDR2 YFSETQ. The CDR3 consists of 15 residues.

The chain employs TRBV19 and TRBJ2-1, with D possibly being TRBD1 (6 bases). This CDR3 has 15 residues. Per germline, CDR1 LNHDA and CDR2 SQIVND (reference sequence). Trimming took off 4 bases at V and 4 bases at J, with 14 bases between the two ends. The CDR3 region has the DNA TGTGCCAGTAGTAACCAGGGGTCATTTTACAATGAGCAGTTCTTC. Translated: CASSNQGSFYNEQFF.

Here the CDR3 reads CASSRVFLAGLNTGELFF. CDR3 DNA: TGTGCCAGCAGTCGCGTCTTCCTAGCGGGCCTGAACACCGGGGAGCTGTTTTTT. J is TRBJ2-2 and V is TRBV6-2 or TRBV6-3, with 8 bases fitting TRBD2. The V gene end was trimmed by 5 bases and the J gene end by 1 base; junction bases not matched to a gene: 12. The CDR3 covers 18 residues. The germline V gene has CDR1 MNHEY and CDR2 SVGEGT.